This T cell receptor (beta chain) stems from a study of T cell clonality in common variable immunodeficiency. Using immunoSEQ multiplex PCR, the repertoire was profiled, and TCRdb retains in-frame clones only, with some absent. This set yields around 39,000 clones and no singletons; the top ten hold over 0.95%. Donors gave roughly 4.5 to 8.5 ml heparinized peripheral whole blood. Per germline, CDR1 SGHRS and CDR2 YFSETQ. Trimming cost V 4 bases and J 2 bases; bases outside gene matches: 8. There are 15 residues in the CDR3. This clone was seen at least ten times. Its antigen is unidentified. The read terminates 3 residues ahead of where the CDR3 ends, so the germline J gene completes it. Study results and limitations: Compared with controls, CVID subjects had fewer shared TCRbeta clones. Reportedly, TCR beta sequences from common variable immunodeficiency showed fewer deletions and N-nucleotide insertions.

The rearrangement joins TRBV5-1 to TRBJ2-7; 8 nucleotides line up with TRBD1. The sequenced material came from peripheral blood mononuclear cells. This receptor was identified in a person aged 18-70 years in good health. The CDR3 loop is CASSPQGVMAYEQYF. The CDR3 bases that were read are TGCGCCAGCAGCCCACAGGGGGTAATGGCCTACGAG.